A selection of T cell receptor beta chains follows, all from one sample in a study of T cell responses to AZD1222 COVID-19 vaccine. Assay: immunoSEQ multiplex PCR; the TCRdb copy retains only in-frame clones and omits some. The profile shows 150,000 or so clones, almost 95% of them singletons. The sample here was peripheral blood, taken 28 days after the second AZD1222 dose. The origin of the receptors is an adult who received the AZD1222 COVID-19 vaccine. Both conserved end residues are part of each CDR3. Fields, in order: V gene, D gene, J gene, clone size, CDR3 DNA, CDR3 protein. D genes are given only for firm matches. Some rows mark clone size as missing; the rest say once, few, many or name a class of expanded clone.

>TRBV7-6|-|TRBJ1-1|-
TGTGCCAGCAGCCCCCTCCGGGTAGGGACTCTGAACACTGAAGCTTTCTTT
CASSPLRVGTLNTEAFF
>TRBV5-1|TRBD1|TRBJ1-2|-
TGCGCCAGCAGCTTGGAAGGGACAGGGAATGGCTACACCTTC
CASSLEGTGNGYTF
>TRBV2|-|TRBJ1-5|-
TGTGCCAGCAGTGCTCTGGATAGCAATCAGCCCCAGCATTTT
CASSALDSNQPQHF
>TRBV5-4|-|TRBJ2-5|-
TGTGCCAGCAGCCATGGGACCGAAGGTGGAGAGACCCAGTACTTC
CASSHGTEGGETQYF
>TRBV4-2|-|TRBJ2-2|-
TGTGCCAGCAGCCTCCCGGGTAGCAGGGCCGGGGAGCTGTTTTTT
CASSLPGSRAGELFF
>TRBV4-1|-|TRBJ2-2|-
TGCGCCAGCAGCCAACCCGGGAGAGGGAGAGGAACCGGGGAGCTGTTTTTT
CASSQPGRGRGTGELFF
>TRBV24-1|TRBD2|TRBJ2-1|-
TGTGCCACCAGTGATTTTTCTAGCGGAAACAATGAGCAGTTCTTC
CATSDFSSGNNEQFF
>TRBV5-1|-|TRBJ1-1|-
TGCGCCAGCAGCTTTGGTCCCCCGGAGAGGAACACTGAAGCTTTCTTT
CASSFGPPERNTEAFF
>TRBV12-3/TRBV12-4|-|TRBJ2-5|-
TGTGCCAGCAGTTTAGCTCAGGGAGAGACCCAGTACTTC
CASSLAQGETQYF
>TRBV3-1/TRBV3-2|TRBD1|TRBJ1-6|-
TGTGCCAGCAGCGGTATACGGGGCCCAGGGGGTTCACCCCTCCACTTT
CASSGIRGPGGSPLHF
>TRBV5-1|-|TRBJ1-1|-
TGCGCCAGCAGCTTGAATCACGGGGATTTGAACACTGAAGCTTTCTTT
CASSLNHGDLNTEAFF
>TRBV4-3|-|TRBJ1-1|-
TGCGCCAGCAGCCAAGAGTGGAGGGGGGTAGGGACTGAAGCTTTCTTT
CASSQEWRGVGTEAFF
>TRBV18|-|TRBJ1-5|-
TGTGCCAGCTCACCACTGCATGTATTTGGTCAGCCCCAGCATTTT
CASSPLHVFGQPQHF
>TRBV27|-|TRBJ1-6|-
TGTGCCAGCAGTTTACGGCCGATTCAGGAAAATTCACCCCTCCACTTT
CASSLRPIQENSPLHF
>TRBV28|-|TRBJ1-4|-
TGTGCCAGCAGTTTATTGCCCGGGATTGGCGAAAAACTGTTTTTT
CASSLLPGIGEKLFF
>TRBV7-9|-|TRBJ1-1|-
TGTGCCAGCAGTGATCCCCCCGCCAGGGCGGAAACTGAAGCTTTCTTT
CASSDPPARAETEAFF
>TRBV10-2|-|TRBJ2-7|-
TGCGCCAGCAGCACAGAGTACGAGCAGTACTTC
CASSTEYEQYF
>TRBV19|-|TRBJ1-1|-
TGTGCCAGTAGTGATCAGGGTTCGACTGAAGCTTTCTTT
CASSDQGSTEAFF
>TRBV4-1|-|TRBJ1-6|-
TGCGCCAGCAGCCAACACAGGCAAAATTCACCCCTCCACTTT
CASSQHRQNSPLHF
>TRBV19|-|TRBJ1-3|-
TGTGCCAGTAGTAGCGCCAGCTCTGGAAACACCATATATTTT
CASSSASSGNTIYF
>TRBV19|-|TRBJ1-2|once
TGTGCCAGTACAAACTCGGGAAGAGGAGGAGACTATGGCTACACCTTC
CASTNSGRGGDYGYTF
>TRBV3-1/TRBV3-2|-|TRBJ1-6|-
TGTGCCAGCAGCCAAGATCGGGGGACTTCGAGCCGACAGCCCCTCCACTTT
CASSQDRGTSSRQPLHF
>TRBV14|TRBD2|TRBJ2-2|-
TGTGCCAGCAGCCAAGGCCGCGCGGGAGGGCGGAACACCGGGGAGCTGTTTTTT
CASSQGRAGGRNTGELFF
>TRBV6-5|-|TRBJ1-1|-
TGTGCCAACGTAAGGACGAGGCTGAACACTGAAGCTTTCTTT
CANVRTRLNTEAFF
>TRBV7-2|-|TRBJ2-5|-
TGTGCCAGCAGCTTATACGGGGGCCGGGAGACCCAGTACTTC
CASSLYGGRETQYF
>TRBV4-2|TRBD2|TRBJ2-5|-
TGTGCCAGCAGCCAAGGACTAGTTGCGAGCGGGAGGAGGAAGGAGACCCAGTACTTC
CASSQGLVASGRRKETQYF
>TRBV24-1|-|TRBJ1-1|-
TGTGCCACCAGTGAGGGCAGATACACTGAAGCTTTCTTT
CATSEGRYTEAFF
>TRBV18|-|TRBJ2-7|-
TGTGCCAGCTCACCACGGACAGACGAGCAGTACTTC
CASSPRTDEQYF
>TRBV11-2|-|TRBJ2-7|-
TGTGCCAGCAGCGCCACCCCTGACGGTCGATACGAGCAGTACTTC
CASSATPDGRYEQYF
>TRBV9|-|TRBJ2-1|-
TGTGCCAGCAGCACAGACAGGTTCGGGGAGCAGTTCTTC
CASSTDRFGEQFF
>TRBV28|-|TRBJ1-2|-
TGTGCCAGCGGGCTAAGAGGATCCTTGTATGGCTACACCTTC
CASGLRGSLYGYTF
>TRBV15|TRBD2|TRBJ2-1|once
TGTGCCACCAGCAGAGGAGCGGGAGCTGAGCAGTTCTTC
CATSRGAGAEQFF
>TRBV7-9|TRBD2|TRBJ2-3|few
TGTGCCAGCATCCCTGGGCTAGCGGGGCCAGATACGCAGTATTTT
CASIPGLAGPDTQYF
>TRBV28|-|TRBJ1-5|once
TGTGCCAGCAGGCCCGGAGCCTATCAGCCCCAGCATTTT
CASRPGAYQPQHF
>TRBV4-1|TRBD2|TRBJ2-3|-
TGCGCCAGCAGCCCCAGGGGGGCGGGAGGGGCAGATACGCAGTATTTT
CASSPRGAGGADTQYF